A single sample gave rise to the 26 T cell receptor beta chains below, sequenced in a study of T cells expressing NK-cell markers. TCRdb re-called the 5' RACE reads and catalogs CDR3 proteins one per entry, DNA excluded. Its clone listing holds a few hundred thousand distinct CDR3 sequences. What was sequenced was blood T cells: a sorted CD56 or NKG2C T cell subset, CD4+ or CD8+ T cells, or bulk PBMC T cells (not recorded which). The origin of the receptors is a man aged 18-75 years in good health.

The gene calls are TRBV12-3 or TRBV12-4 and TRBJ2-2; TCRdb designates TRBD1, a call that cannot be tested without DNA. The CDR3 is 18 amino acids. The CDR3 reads CASTKRSMGQDNTGELFF.

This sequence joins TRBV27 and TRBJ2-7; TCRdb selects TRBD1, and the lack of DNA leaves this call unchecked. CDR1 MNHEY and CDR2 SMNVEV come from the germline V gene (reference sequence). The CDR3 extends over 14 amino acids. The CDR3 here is CASSLRTGVLEQYF.

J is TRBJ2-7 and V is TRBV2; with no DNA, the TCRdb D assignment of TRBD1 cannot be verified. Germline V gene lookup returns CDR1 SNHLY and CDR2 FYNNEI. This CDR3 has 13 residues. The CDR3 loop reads CAKKQAGGYEQYF. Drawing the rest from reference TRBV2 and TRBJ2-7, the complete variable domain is EPEVTQTPSHQVTQMGQEVILRCVPISNHLYFYWYRQILGQKVEFLVSFYNNEISEKSEIFDDQFSVERPDGSNFTLKIRSTKLEDSAMYFCAKKQAGGYEQYFGPGTRLTVT.

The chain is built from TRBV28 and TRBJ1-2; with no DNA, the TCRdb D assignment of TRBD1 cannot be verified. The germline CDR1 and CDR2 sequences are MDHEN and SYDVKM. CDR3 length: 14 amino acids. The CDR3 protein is CASSYHPGLDGYTF.

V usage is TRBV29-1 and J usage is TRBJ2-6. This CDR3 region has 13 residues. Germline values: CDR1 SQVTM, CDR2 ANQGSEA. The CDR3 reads CSVVKGGANVLTF. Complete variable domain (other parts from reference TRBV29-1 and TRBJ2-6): SAVISQKPSRDICQRGTSLTIQCQVDSQVTMMFWYRQQPGQSLTLIATANQGSEATYESGFVIDKFPISRPNLTFSTLTVSNMSPEDSSIYLCSVVKGGANVLTFGAGSRLTVL.

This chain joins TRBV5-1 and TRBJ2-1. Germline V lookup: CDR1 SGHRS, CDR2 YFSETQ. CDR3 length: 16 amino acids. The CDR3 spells CASSLGVAGLRNEQFF. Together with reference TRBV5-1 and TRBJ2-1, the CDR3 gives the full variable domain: KAGVTQTPRYLIKTRGQQVTLSCSPISGHRSVSWYQQTPGQGLQFLFEYFSETQRNKGNFPGRFSGRQFSNSRSEMNVSTLELGDSALYLCASSLGVAGLRNEQFFGPGTRLTVL.

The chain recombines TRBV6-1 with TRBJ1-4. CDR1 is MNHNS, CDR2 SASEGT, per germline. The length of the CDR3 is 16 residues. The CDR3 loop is CASSERMGRTNEKLFF.

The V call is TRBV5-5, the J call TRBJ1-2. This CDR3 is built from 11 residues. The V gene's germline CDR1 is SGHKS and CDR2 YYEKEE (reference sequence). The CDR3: CASSLLYGYTF.

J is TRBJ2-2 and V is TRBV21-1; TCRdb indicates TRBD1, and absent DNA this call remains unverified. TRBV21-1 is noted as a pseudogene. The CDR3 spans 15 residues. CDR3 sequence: CASSKHRGDTGELFF.

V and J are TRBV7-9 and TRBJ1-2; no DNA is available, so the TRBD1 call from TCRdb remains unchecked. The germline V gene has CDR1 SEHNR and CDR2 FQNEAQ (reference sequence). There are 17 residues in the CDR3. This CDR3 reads CASSLGQMILYNYGYTF.

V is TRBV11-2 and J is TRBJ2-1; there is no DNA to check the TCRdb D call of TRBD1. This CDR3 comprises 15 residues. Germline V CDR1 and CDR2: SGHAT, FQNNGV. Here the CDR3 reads CASSLGTGGLDEQFF.

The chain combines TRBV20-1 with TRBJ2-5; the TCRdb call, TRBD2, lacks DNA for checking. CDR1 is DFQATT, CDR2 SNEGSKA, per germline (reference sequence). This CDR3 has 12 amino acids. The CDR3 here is CSARRAQETQYF.

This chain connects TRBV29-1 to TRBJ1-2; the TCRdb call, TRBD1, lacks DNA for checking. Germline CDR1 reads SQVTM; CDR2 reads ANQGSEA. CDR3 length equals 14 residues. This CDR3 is CSGAPGQGTYGYTF.

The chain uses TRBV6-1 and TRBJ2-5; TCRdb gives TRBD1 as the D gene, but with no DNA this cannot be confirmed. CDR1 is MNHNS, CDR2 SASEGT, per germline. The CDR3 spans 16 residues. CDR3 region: CASRRRGGGPGETQYF.

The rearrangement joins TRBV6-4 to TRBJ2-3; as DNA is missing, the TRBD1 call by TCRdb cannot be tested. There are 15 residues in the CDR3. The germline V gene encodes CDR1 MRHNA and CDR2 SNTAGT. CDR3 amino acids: CASSDSGGGPNTQYF.

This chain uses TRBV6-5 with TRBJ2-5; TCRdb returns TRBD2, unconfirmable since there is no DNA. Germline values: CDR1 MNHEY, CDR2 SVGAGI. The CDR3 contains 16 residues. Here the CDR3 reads CASSSHGTSSGETQYF.

Here the CDR3 reads CASSFPGPSTDTQYF. This chain connects TRBV28 to TRBJ2-3; TCRdb's D call of TRBD1 is untestable without DNA. The germline V gene has CDR1 MDHEN and CDR2 SYDVKM. This CDR3 contains 15 residues.

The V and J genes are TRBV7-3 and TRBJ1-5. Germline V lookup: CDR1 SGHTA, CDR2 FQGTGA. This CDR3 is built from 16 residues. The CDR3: CASSLLAKPRNQPQHF.

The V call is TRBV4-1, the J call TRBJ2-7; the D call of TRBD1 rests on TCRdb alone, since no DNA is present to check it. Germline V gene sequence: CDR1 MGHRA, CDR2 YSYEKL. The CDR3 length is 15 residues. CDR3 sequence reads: CASSDRGGASYEQYF.

CDR3 protein: CASSRSAGAGTDTQYF. The rearrangement links TRBV4-2 to TRBJ2-3; with no DNA, the TCRdb D assignment of TRBD1 cannot be verified. CDR1 is LGHNA and CDR2 is YNFKEQ in the germline V gene. The CDR3 extends over 16 amino acids.

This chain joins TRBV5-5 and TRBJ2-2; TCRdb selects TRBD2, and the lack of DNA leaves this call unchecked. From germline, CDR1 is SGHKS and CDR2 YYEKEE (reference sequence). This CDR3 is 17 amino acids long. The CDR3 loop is CASSRMSRRDGTGELFF.

This CDR3 reads CASSYSGGAGDTQYF. This chain links TRBV5-1 with TRBJ2-3; TCRdb gives TRBD2 as the D gene, but with no DNA this cannot be confirmed. This CDR3 is 15 amino acids long. Germline CDR1 reads SGHRS; CDR2 reads YFSETQ. The full variable domain, with the rest looked up from reference TRBV5-1 and TRBJ2-3, is KAGVTQTPRYLIKTRGQQVTLSCSPISGHRSVSWYQQTPGQGLQFLFEYFSETQRNKGNFPGRFSGRQFSNSRSEMNVSTLELGDSALYLCASSYSGGAGDTQYFGPGTRLTVL.

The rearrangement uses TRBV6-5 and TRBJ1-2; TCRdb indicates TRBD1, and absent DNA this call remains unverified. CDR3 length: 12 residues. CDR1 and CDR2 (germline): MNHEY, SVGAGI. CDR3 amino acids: CASHGGAYGYTF.

The CDR3 sequence: CASSRGTAGRNEQFF. The chain has TRBV28 and TRBJ2-1; there is no DNA to check the TCRdb D call of TRBD2. The CDR3 covers 15 residues. Germline CDR1 and CDR2: MDHEN and SYDVKM.

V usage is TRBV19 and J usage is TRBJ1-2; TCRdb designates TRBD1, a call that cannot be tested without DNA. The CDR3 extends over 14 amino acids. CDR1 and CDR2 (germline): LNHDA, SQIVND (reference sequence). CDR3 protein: CASSTSGQDYAYTF.

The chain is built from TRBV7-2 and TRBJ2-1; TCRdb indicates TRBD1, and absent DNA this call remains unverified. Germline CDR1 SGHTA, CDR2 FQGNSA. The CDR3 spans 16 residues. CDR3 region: CASSLSRGQQPSEQFF.